What follows are 20 T cell receptor beta chains derived from one specimen sequenced in a study of cytomegalovirus exposure and HLA in healthy donors. TCRdb keeps only in-frame clones here, not all; method: immunoSEQ multiplex PCR. The sample gives over 200,000 clones, nearly 90% of which show up once; roughly 0.38% is in the top ten. The sequencing input was PBMCs. The receptors originated from a woman between 18 and 30 years old in good health and CMV-seronegative.

This sequence joins TRBV28 and TRBJ2-1; 8 nucleotides line up with TRBD1. The CDR3 is 18 residues long. In germline, CDR1 is MDHEN, CDR2 SYDVKM. After removal of 6 bases from V and 7 bases from J, the junction contained 20 bases not matched to a gene. The DNA for the CDR3 is TGTGCCAGCAGCCCCCCCAGAGGCAGGGGGCTTGTGTTGAATGAGCAGTTCTTC. Protein product: CASSPPRGRGLVLNEQFF.

The V call is TRBV10-1, the J call TRBJ1-6; 10 nucleotides agree with TRBD1. Trimming took 5 bases from V and 9 from J; bases not matched to a gene: 4. The CDR3 is made up of 14 amino acids. Germline V gene lookup returns CDR1 WNHNN and CDR2 SYGVQD (reference sequence). The CDR3 DNA reads as TGCGCCAGCAGTAGACAGGGGGCGAGTTCACCCCTCCACTTT. It encodes CASSRQGASSPLHF.

CDR3 residues: CASSTNIISLGTF. The CDR3 DNA is TGTGCCAGCAGCACTAACATTATAAGTCTCGGCACCTTC. The chain couples TRBV28 to TRBJ1-2; D unresolved. CDR1 and CDR2 (germline): MDHEN, SYDVKM. V was trimmed by 6 bases and J by 13 bases, leaving 21 bases between them. There are 13 residues in the CDR3.

This chain links TRBV25-1 with TRBJ2-5; 13 bases fit TRBD2. The CDR3 length is 17 residues. J lost 4 bases, V lost 4 bases, and 9 bases had no gene match. Germline V lookup: CDR1 MGHDK, CDR2 SYGVNS. CDR3 loop: CASSGPGGLAGVETQYF. In nucleotides, the CDR3 is TGTGCCAGCAGTGGACCGGGTGGACTAGCGGGGGTAGAGACCCAGTACTTC.

The CDR3 loop is CASSLDGTGGTEAFF. As DNA, the CDR3 is TGTGCCAGCAGCTTAGACGGGACGGGGGGCACTGAAGCTTTCTTT. This chain joins TRBV7-9 and TRBJ1-1, with D perhaps matching TRBD1 (5 bases). The CDR3 sequence is 15 residues long. Per the germline V gene, CDR1 is SEHNR and CDR2 is FQNEAQ (reference sequence). Trimming took 1 base from V and 4 from J, leaving 13 bases between them.

The gene calls are TRBV25-1 and TRBJ2-5; unclear D gene. CDR1 and CDR2 from the germline V gene are MGHDK and SYGVNS. The CDR3 runs 11 residues. V gave up 4 bases and J gave up 5 bases, with 5 bases separating them. DNA of the CDR3: TGTGCCAGCAGTGTTCGGGAGACCCAGTACTTC. Translating gives CASSVRETQYF.

The rearrangement uses TRBV6-1 and TRBJ2-2; 8 bases align to TRBD1. The V segment lost 7 bases and the J segment 0 bases; nucleotides outside the gene matches: 4. This CDR3 region has 15 residues. Germline lookup yields CDR1 MNHNS and CDR2 SASEGT. The CDR3 sequence: CASIPGQANTGELFF. In nucleotides, the CDR3 is TGTGCCAGCATACCGGGACAGGCGAACACCGGGGAGCTGTTTTTT.

This chain connects TRBV9 to TRBJ1-2, with TRBD1 as a possible D gene (6 bases). This CDR3 comprises 19 residues. From germline, CDR1 is SGDLS and CDR2 YYNGEE. V dropped 0 bases and J dropped 3 bases, with 24 bases sitting between them. The CDR3 protein is CASSVVEYLGGAPDYGYTF. The CDR3 DNA is TGTGCCAGCAGCGTAGTAGAGTATCTGGGGGGGGCGCCGGACTATGGCTACACCTTC.

The V and J genes are TRBV7-3 and TRBJ2-3; TRBD2 matches at 10 bases. Looked up from germline, CDR1 is SGHTA and CDR2 is FQGTGA. The CDR3 is 15 residues long. J gave up 2 bases and V 6 bases, and 5 bases lay outside the gene matches. CDR3: CASSFGTSVTDTQYF. In DNA, the CDR3 is TGTGCCAGCAGTTTTGGGACTAGCGTCACAGATACGCAGTATTTT.

This chain joins TRBV7-3 and TRBJ2-2, with 10 bases matching TRBD2. Germline loops: CDR1 SGHTA, CDR2 FQGTGA. There are 17 residues in the CDR3. V gave up 5 bases and J gave up 2 bases; unmatched junction bases: 8. CDR3 coding DNA: TGTGCCAGCAGCCCATTCTCTAGCGGGGGTAACACCGGGGAGCTGTTTTTT. Residues: CASSPFSSGGNTGELFF.

The V gene is TRBV27, the J gene TRBJ1-4; D might be TRBD1 (5 bases). The CDR3 totals 14 residues. V lost 7 bases to trimming and J lost 8 bases, with 17 bases between them. The germline gives CDR1 MNHEY, CDR2 SMNVEV (reference sequence). CDR3 in amino acids: CASTYDSAAEKLFF. Here the CDR3 DNA reads TGTGCCAGCACCTACGACAGTGCCGCGGAAAAACTGTTTTTT.

The chain is built from TRBV5-1 and TRBJ2-3; TRBD1 aligns across 7 bases. J lost 3 bases, V lost 0 bases, and 1 base had no gene match. CDR1 and CDR2 (germline): SGHRS, YFSETQ. This CDR3 is 14 amino acids long. CDR3 bases: TGCGCCAGCAGCTTGGTACAGGGGACAGATACGCAGTATTTT. Its translation is CASSLVQGTDTQYF.

V and J are TRBV30 and TRBJ2-5, with a possible D match to TRBD2 (5 bases). Germline V lookup: CDR1 GTSNPN, CDR2 SVGIG (reference sequence). V shed 3 bases and J shed 0 bases, with 8 bases lying between them. This CDR3 has 13 residues. CDR3 sequence: CAWSPDYQETQYF. In DNA form, the CDR3 reads TGTGCCTGGAGCCCGGACTACCAAGAGACCCAGTACTTC.

The V call is TRBV7-9, the J call TRBJ1-2; D possibly corresponds to TRBD1 (6 bases). The CDR3 covers 13 residues. V dropped 3 bases and J dropped 2 bases, with 7 bases sitting between them. The germline V gene has CDR1 SEHNR and CDR2 FQNEAQ (reference sequence). CDR3 in amino acids: CASSFGTNYGYTF. The CDR3 DNA follows: TGTGCCAGCAGCTTTGGGACAAACTATGGCTACACCTTC.

The genes are TRBV6-1 and TRBJ2-3; D is perhaps TRBD2 (5 bases). CDR3 length equals 11 residues. The ends were cut back, 8 bases at V and 7 bases at J, with 10 bases in the middle. The germline V gene has CDR1 MNHNS and CDR2 SASEGT. CDR3 region: CASSPGYTQYF. CDR3 nucleotides: TGTGCCAGCTCCCCGGGATATACGCAGTATTTT.

The V and J genes are TRBV9 and TRBJ1-1; unclear D gene. CDR3 length equals 13 residues. CDR1 and CDR2 (germline): SGDLS, YYNGEE. Trimming took off 0 bases at V and 3 bases at J, with 6 bases between the two ends. The chain's CDR3 is CASSVEGDTEAFF. CDR3 in DNA: TGTGCCAGCAGCGTAGAGGGAGACACTGAAGCTTTCTTT. The entire variable domain, with the rest obtained from reference TRBV9 and TRBJ1-1, is as follows: DSGVTQTPKHLITATGQRVTLRCSPRSGDLSVYWYQQSLDQGLQFLIQYYNGEERAKGNILERFSAQQFPDLHSELNLSSLELGDSALYFCASSVEGDTEAFFGQGTRLTVV.

This clone has a handful of counts. For the CDR3, the DNA is TGTGCCAGCAGCTATCAGGGTAGCAATCAGCCCCAGCATTTT. Amino acids: CASSYQGSNQPQHF. The chain has TRBV2 and TRBJ1-5, with D possibly matching TRBD1 (5 bases). The V end lost 6 bases, the J end lost 0 bases, and 9 bases lay between the germline ends. The CDR3 totals 14 residues. Germline lookup yields CDR1 SNHLY and CDR2 FYNNEI. The full variable domain, completed using reference TRBV2 and TRBJ1-5, is EPEVTQTPSHQVTQMGQEVILRCVPISNHLYFYWYRQILGQKVEFLVSFYNNEISEKSEIFDDQFSVERPDGSNFTLKIRSTKLEDSAMYFCASSYQGSNQPQHFGDGTRLSIL.

The chain combines TRBV9 with TRBJ1-2, with D hard to call. Germline lookup yields CDR1 SGDLS and CDR2 YYNGEE. V lost 0 bases, J lost 4 bases, and 7 bases lay in between. The CDR3 sequence is 13 residues long. The CDR3 DNA follows: TGTGCCAGCAGCGTAGTAGATGCCTATGGCTACACCTTC. Its protein is CASSVVDAYGYTF. Full variable domain (missing parts from reference TRBV9 and TRBJ1-2): DSGVTQTPKHLITATGQRVTLRCSPRSGDLSVYWYQQSLDQGLQFLIQYYNGEERAKGNILERFSAQQFPDLHSELNLSSLELGDSALYFCASSVVDAYGYTFGSGTRLTVV.

The chain recombines TRBV13 with TRBJ1-1; 8 nucleotides line up with TRBD1. The CDR3 covers 13 residues. CDR1 is PRHDT and CDR2 is FYEKMQ in the germline V gene (reference sequence). V dropped 7 bases and J dropped 6; count of bases not matched to a gene: 7. This chain's CDR3 is CASTHRGFAEAFF. The CDR3 DNA reads as TGTGCCAGCACGCACAGGGGGTTCGCTGAAGCTTTCTTT.

This rearrangement joins TRBV5-1 to TRBJ2-2, with 10 bases aligning to TRBD1. This CDR3 contains 15 residues. Germline CDR1 SGHRS, CDR2 YFSETQ. J gave up 4 bases and V 4 bases, and 4 bases lay outside the gene matches. CDR3 nucleotides: TGCGCCAGCAGCCGGGACAGGGGATCCACCGGGGAGCTGTTTTTT. Residues: CASSRDRGSTGELFF.